These 21 T cell receptor beta chains came from one sample sequenced in a study of T-cell memory formation after mild COVID-19 (dated by TCRdb to the early 2020s). The library was generated by 5' RACE. TCRdb names Illumina NovaSeq 6000 as the instrument used. TCRdb itself trimmed the public reads at Q25 with fastp, ran MiXCR and retained productive beta chains. Rows matching on CDR3 protein sequence are summarized as one entry with the most common DNA and genes. The sample data list fewer than 450,000 distinct CDR3 sequences, and 24% of these were observed just once. The top ten clones comprise around 8.1% of the sample. Specimen: PBMCs or a T cell subset sorted from them (not recorded which). The receptors come from an adult woman who had mild COVID-19 (a few samples of this study predate the infection). The sample titles of this study are shuffled in the database, so cell type and time point are left out; the donor was told from shared clones.

This clonotype has more than one count but fewer than ten. Sequence at one end of the junction differs from germline and may be a read error. The chain combines TRBV6-5 with TRBJ1-1; D remains ambiguous. CDR1 MNHEY and CDR2 SVGAGI come from the germline V gene. The CDR3 runs 15 residues. CDR3 in amino acids: CASKTYEFSNTEAFF. For the CDR3, the DNA is TGTGCAAGCAAGACTTACGAGTTTTCGAACACTGAAGCTTTCTTT.

J is TRBJ2-1 and V is TRBV9; 9 bases align to TRBD2. The CDR3 totals 17 residues. Trimming at V came to 4 bases and at J to 7 bases, leaving 15 bases not matched to a gene. Per germline, CDR1 SGDLS and CDR2 YYNGEE. The CDR3 sequence is CASSPGAGGPDLNEQFF. CDR3 nucleotides: TGTGCCAGCAGCCCTGGCGCGGGGGGGCCAGATTTGAATGAGCAGTTCTTC.

A few counts support this clonotype. This chain connects TRBV6-6 to TRBJ1-5, with a tentative D call TRBD1 (6 bases). The V gene lost 7 bases and the J gene lost 3 bases, with 19 bases spanning the gap. Germline V gives CDR1 MNHNY, CDR2 SVGAGI (reference sequence). The CDR3 runs to 16 residues. CDR3 in DNA: TGTGCCAGCAAGGGGGACGCCGGTCCTTACAATCAGCCCCAGCATTTT. Its protein is CASKGDAGPYNQPQHF.

This rearrangement joins TRBV12-3 or TRBV12-4 to TRBJ2-7; the match to TRBD1 covers 9 bases. The CDR3 extends over 15 amino acids. V lost 7 bases and J lost 1; bases outside the gene matches: 8. The CDR3 protein is CASTHVGQGSYEQYF. The DNA of the CDR3 is TGTGCCAGCACCCACGTCGGACAGGGGTCCTACGAGCAGTACTTC.

The rearrangement joins TRBV7-2 to TRBJ1-5; 7 nucleotides align to TRBD1. The trim removed 5 bases at V and 9 bases at J, leaving 10 bases unmatched. The germline gives CDR1 SGHTA, CDR2 FQGNSA. This CDR3 spans 14 amino acids. The CDR3 nucleotides are TGTGCCAGCAGCACAGACAGGGCGAAAGGGCCCCAGCATTTT. It codes for CASSTDRAKGPQHF.

This clonotype was seen a handful of times. The rearrangement links TRBV20-1 to TRBJ1-1; D is undetermined. V was shortened by 4 bases and J by 4 bases, with 10 bases between the two germline ends. This CDR3 has 12 residues. Germline V gene lookup returns CDR1 DFQATT and CDR2 SNEGSKA (reference sequence). The CDR3 DNA follows: TGCAGTGCTATATCTGCAGGCACTGAAGCTTTCTTT. Translated, it gives CSAISAGTEAFF.

The chain joins TRBV9 to TRBJ1-2; possible D gene TRBD1, 6 bases. Trimming took off 3 bases at V and 5 bases at J, with 8 bases between the two ends. Germline V CDR1 and CDR2: SGDLS, YYNGEE. The CDR3 spans 12 residues. In DNA form, the CDR3 reads TGTGCCAGCAGCGCCGGACAGTATGGCTACACCTTC. Its translation: CASSAGQYGYTF.

This clonotype was recorded many times. The genes are TRBV7-9 and TRBJ1-1; TRBD1 matches at 9 bases. The CDR3 is 13 residues long. Germline V gene lookup returns CDR1 SEHNR and CDR2 FQNEAQ (reference sequence). With V trimmed by 6 bases and J by 6 bases, 5 bases remained unmatched. The CDR3 protein is CASRRDRVPEAFF. The CDR3, as DNA: TGTGCCAGCAGAAGGGACAGGGTCCCTGAAGCTTTCTTT.

The CDR3 here is CAISPGTGGTEAFF. The CDR3 DNA reads TGTGCCATCAGTCCCGGGACGGGGGGCACTGAAGCTTTCTTT. The rearrangement links TRBV10-3 to TRBJ1-1, with D tentatively TRBD1 (5 bases). Deletions cut 5 bases from V and 4 bases from J, with 14 bases between. The V gene's germline CDR1 is ENHRY and CDR2 SYGVKD. The CDR3 extends over 14 amino acids.

The J gene is TRBJ2-7, the V gene TRBV4-1, with 8 nucleotides matching TRBD1. V shed 1 base and J 8 bases; nucleotides not matched to a gene: 13. This CDR3 is built from 16 residues. Germline-derived CDR1 and CDR2 are MGHRA and YSYEKL. The CDR3 region is CASSQVDRALGSQQYF. The CDR3 DNA reads TGCGCCAGCAGCCAAGTGGACAGGGCACTAGGGTCCCAGCAGTACTTC.

This clonotype was detected a few times. The rearrangement uses TRBV4-1 and TRBJ2-1; TRBD2 agrees at 7 bases. This CDR3 has 17 amino acids. Trimming removed 1 base from V and 12 bases from J; junction bases left unmatched: 18. The germline gives CDR1 MGHRA, CDR2 YSYEKL. The CDR3 loop is CASSQGAPRESQSVQFF. CDR3 bases: TGCGCCAGCAGCCAAGGAGCGCCGCGGGAGTCACAAAGTGTGCAGTTCTTC.

This clonotype was recorded a few times. The chain links TRBV7-2 to TRBJ1-3; unclear D gene. Germline assignment: CDR1 SGHTA and CDR2 FQGNSA. Trimming shortened V by 3 bases and J by 2 bases, and 8 bases separated the two germline ends. The CDR3 runs 14 residues. The CDR3 loop is CASSFSLAGNTIYF. CDR3 DNA: TGTGCCAGCAGCTTTAGCCTCGCTGGAAACACCATATATTTT.

The V gene is TRBV24-1, the J gene TRBJ2-3, with D possibly TRBD2 on 7 matching bases. With 5 bases removed from V and 3 bases from J, the gap between germline ends came to 14 bases. Germline values: CDR1 KGHDR, CDR2 SFDVKD. The CDR3 has 15 amino acids. The CDR3 coding sequence is TGTGCCACCAGTGCCGTGGGGGGGCATACAGATACGCAGTATTTT. It encodes CATSAVGGHTDTQYF.

V and J are TRBV7-9 and TRBJ1-1, with D perhaps TRBD1 (6 bases). The germline V gene has CDR1 SEHNR and CDR2 FQNEAQ (reference sequence). V gave up 4 bases and J gave up 1 base, with 13 bases separating them. This CDR3 is built from 15 residues. The CDR3 reads CASSYSQGRNTEAFF. As DNA, the CDR3 is TGTGCCAGCAGCTATTCACAGGGCAGGAACACTGAAGCTTTCTTT.

This clonotype was recorded a few times. This chain connects TRBV20-1 to TRBJ2-5, with TRBD2 matching 13 bases. CDR1 DFQATT and CDR2 SNEGSKA come from the germline V gene (reference sequence). The CDR3 is made up of 14 amino acids. The ends lost 6 bases at V and 7 bases at J; junction bases unmatched: 8. CDR3 coding DNA: TGCAGTGCAGCCGGGACTAGCGGGGTGGGGACCCAGTACTTC. Its translation: CSAAGTSGVGTQYF.

The genes are TRBV11-1 and TRBJ1-1; D ambiguous. This CDR3 has 17 residues. The V gene's germline CDR1 is SGHAT and CDR2 FQDESV (reference sequence). The V and J ends lost 3 bases and 2 bases respectively, with 19 bases between them. The CDR3 spells CASSFSIGDDSNTEAFF. CDR3 in DNA: TGTGCCAGCAGCTTCTCAATAGGAGATGATAGCAACACTGAAGCTTTCTTT.

This clonotype turned up a few times. The rearrangement uses TRBV20-1 and TRBJ1-3; D is unresolved. CDR1 is DFQATT, CDR2 SNEGSKA, per germline (reference sequence). With 3 bases removed from V and 0 bases from J, the gap between germline ends came to 6 bases. CDR3 length equals 13 residues. In nucleotides, the CDR3 is TGCAGTGCTAGGGGCCTCTCTGGAAACACCATATATTTT. Its protein product is CSARGLSGNTIYF.

The chain couples TRBV12-3 or TRBV12-4 to TRBJ2-7, with D possibly being TRBD2 (6 bases). V dropped 5 bases and J dropped 1 base, with 12 bases sitting between them. CDR3 length equals 14 residues. The CDR3 nucleotides read TGTGCCAGCAGTCTTTTAGCGGAGTCCTACGAGCAGTACTTC. This codes for CASSLLAESYEQYF.

The chain links TRBV20-1 to TRBJ2-5; TRBD2 matches 14 bases. After removal of 3 bases from V and 5 bases from J, the junction contained 8 bases not matched to a gene. Per the germline V gene, CDR1 is DFQATT and CDR2 is SNEGSKA (reference sequence). There are 16 residues in the CDR3. CDR3 residues: CSARETSGGAQETQYF. In DNA form, the CDR3 reads TGCAGTGCTAGGGAGACTAGCGGGGGGGCGCAGGAGACCCAGTACTTC.

The chain carries TRBV7-9 and TRBJ2-1; tentatively, D is TRBD2 (5 bases). There are 15 residues in the CDR3. Between the trimmed V and J ends, which lost 1 base and 4 bases, there was a span of 11 bases. Germline V CDR1 and CDR2: SEHNR, FQNEAQ (reference sequence). CDR3: CASSLVGPGYNEQFF. DNA of the CDR3: TGTGCCAGCAGCTTAGTAGGTCCGGGGTACAATGAGCAGTTCTTC.

This clonotype was detected a few times. This chain connects TRBV10-3 to TRBJ2-2, with 7 bases that match TRBD1. J was trimmed by 6 bases and V by 2 bases; bases with no gene match: 3. CDR1 is ENHRY, CDR2 SYGVKD, per germline. The CDR3 runs 14 residues. The DNA for the CDR3 is TGTGCCATCAGTGAGCAGGGGGACCCCGGGGAGCTGTTTTTT. It translates to CAISEQGDPGELFF.